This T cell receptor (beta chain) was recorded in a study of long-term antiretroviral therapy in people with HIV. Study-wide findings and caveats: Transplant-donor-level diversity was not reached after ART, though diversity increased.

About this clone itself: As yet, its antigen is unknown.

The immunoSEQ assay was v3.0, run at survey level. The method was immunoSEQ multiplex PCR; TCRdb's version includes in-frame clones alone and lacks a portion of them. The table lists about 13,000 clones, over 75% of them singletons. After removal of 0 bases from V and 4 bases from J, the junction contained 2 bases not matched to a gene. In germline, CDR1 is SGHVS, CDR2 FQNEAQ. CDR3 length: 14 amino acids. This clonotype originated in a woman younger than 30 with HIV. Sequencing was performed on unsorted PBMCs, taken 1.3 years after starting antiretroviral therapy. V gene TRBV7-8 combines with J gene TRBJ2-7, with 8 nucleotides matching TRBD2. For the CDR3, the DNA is TGTGCCAGCAGCTTAGCTAGCGGGACGTACGAGCAGTACTTC. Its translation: CASSLASGTYEQYF.